What follows are 14 T cell receptor beta chains derived from one specimen sequenced in a study of CD8 T cells in Susac syndrome. An amount of RNA that ranged from roughly 0.45 to 1 ug was reverse transcribed with random hexamers. TCRdb called the immunoSEQ multiplex PCR reads again in MiXCR, with one record for every CDR3 protein. The sample includes roughly 180,000 distinct CDR3 sequences, about 95% of them seen just once. What was sequenced was CD4+ T cells from PBMCs. The receptor set was obtained from a human donor in good health.

The chain carries TRBV15 and TRBJ2-7; no reliable D call. The CDR3 contains 12 residues. CDR1 is LNHNV and CDR2 is YYDKDF in the germline V gene (reference sequence). Deletions cut 0 bases from V and 5 bases from J, with 5 bases between. The CDR3 bases are TGTGCCACCAGCAGAGACAGGAACGAGCAGTACTTC. Translation: CATSRDRNEQYF.

V is TRBV20-1 and J is TRBJ1-1; tentatively, D is TRBD1 (6 bases). V gave up 6 bases and J gave up 2 bases, with 10 bases separating them. This CDR3 has 12 residues. The germline gives CDR1 DFQATT, CDR2 SNEGSKA (reference sequence). In DNA form, the CDR3 reads TGCAGTGCGGTCAGGGGCAACACTGAAGCTTTCTTT. As protein: CSAVRGNTEAFF.

The rearrangement links TRBV7-9 to TRBJ2-2; D remains unclear. V lost 1 base, J lost 3 bases, and 9 bases lay in between. The length of the CDR3 is 15 residues. Germline loops: CDR1 SEHNR, CDR2 FQNEAQ (reference sequence). CDR3 in amino acids: CASSLGAWDTGELFF. For the CDR3, the DNA is TGTGCCAGCAGCTTAGGGGCATGGGACACCGGGGAGCTGTTTTTT.

This sequence joins TRBV12-3 or TRBV12-4 and TRBJ1-1; TRBD1 might be the D (5 bases). The length of the CDR3 is 14 residues. Trimming pared 6 bases from V and 1 base from J, leaving 12 bases between. The CDR3 nucleotides read TGTGCCAGCAGCCGTGGGACGGGGAACACTGAAGCTTTCTTT. This sequence encodes CASSRGTGNTEAFF.

The gene calls are TRBV29-1 and TRBJ2-7; perhaps D is TRBD1 or TRBD2 (5 bases each). With 6 bases removed from V and 2 bases from J, the gap between germline ends came to 14 bases. The CDR3 covers 13 residues. Germline V gives CDR1 SQVTM, CDR2 ANQGSEA. CDR3 in DNA: TGCAGCGTAGGGAGACAGAGCGCCTACGAGCAGTACTTC. It codes for CSVGRQSAYEQYF.

The chain has TRBV29-1 and TRBJ2-4; 10 bases are a match to TRBD1. Trimming took 1 base from V and 8 from J; bases not matched to a gene: 5. Looked up from germline, CDR1 is SQVTM and CDR2 is ANQGSEA. This CDR3 is 14 amino acids long. In DNA form, the CDR3 reads TGCAGCGTTGAAGGGGACAGGGGCAGTTACATTCAGTACTTC. Protein sequence: CSVEGDRGSYIQYF.

V is TRBV7-3 and J is TRBJ2-6; D is unresolved. CDR3 length: 17 residues. V lost 2 bases, J lost 2 bases, and 13 bases lay in between. The germline gives CDR1 SGHTA, CDR2 FQGTGA. The CDR3 here is CASSLARGKAGANVLTF. The CDR3 DNA is TGTGCCAGCAGCTTAGCCCGCGGCAAAGCTGGGGCCAACGTCCTGACTTTC.

CDR3 protein: CSATGQVYEQYF. In nucleotides, the CDR3 is TGCAGTGCTACTGGACAGGTCTACGAGCAGTACTTC. The chain couples TRBV20-1 to TRBJ2-7, with 7 bases matching TRBD1. From germline, CDR1 is DFQATT and CDR2 SNEGSKA (reference sequence). The CDR3 length is 12 residues. V shed 4 bases, J shed 3 bases, and the junction held 3 bases outside the gene matches.

This chain joins TRBV28 and TRBJ1-5, with D unresolved. The CDR3 is 12 residues long. Germline loops: CDR1 MDHEN, CDR2 SYDVKM. Trimming cost V 4 bases and J 6 bases, with 7 bases left between them. The CDR3 reads CASSYLGQPQHF. CDR3 bases: TGTGCCAGCAGTTACCTTGGTCAGCCCCAGCATTTT.

J is TRBJ2-6 and V is TRBV30; D uncertain. Trimming took 2 bases from V and 0 from J, leaving 11 bases between them. This CDR3 region has 16 residues. Germline values: CDR1 GTSNPN, CDR2 SVGIG (reference sequence). Written as DNA, the CDR3 is TGTGCCTGGAGTCCGACCCTGGGCTCTGGGGCCAACGTCCTGACTTTC. This gives the protein CAWSPTLGSGANVLTF. Filled out from reference TRBV30 and TRBJ2-6, the complete variable domain reads SQTIHQWPATLVQPVGSPLSLECTVEGTSNPNLYWYRQAAGRGLQLLFYSVGIGQISSEVPQNLSASRPQDRQFILSSKKLLLSDSGFYLCAWSPTLGSGANVLTFGAGSRLTVL.

The chain carries TRBV6-2 or TRBV6-3 and TRBJ2-1, with unresolved D. V lost 0 bases and J lost 2, with 8 bases in between. CDR1 is MNHEY, CDR2 SVGEGT, per germline. The CDR3 contains 15 residues. CDR3: CASSYSSGAYNEQFF. The CDR3 coding sequence is TGTGCCAGCAGTTACTCGTCTGGGGCCTACAATGAGCAGTTCTTC.

This chain uses TRBV30 with TRBJ1-1; TRBD1 agrees at 7 bases. Germline V gene lookup returns CDR1 GTSNPN and CDR2 SVGIG (reference sequence). The CDR3 spans 17 residues. J gave up 4 bases and V 4 bases, and 18 bases lay outside the gene matches. Written as DNA, the CDR3 is TGTGCCTGGACCGAATTGACAGGGTCCCAGTTCGCCACTGAAGCTTTCTTT. It translates to CAWTELTGSQFATEAFF.

The CDR3 region has the DNA TGCGCCAGCAGCCAGGACACATCCTACAATGAGCAGTTCTTC. This sequence encodes CASSQDTSYNEQFF. The chain combines TRBV4-1 with TRBJ2-1, with a tentative D call TRBD1 (5 bases). Germline V gene lookup returns CDR1 MGHRA and CDR2 YSYEKL. This CDR3 region has 14 residues. V shed 3 bases and J shed 1 base, with 7 bases lying between them.

The V gene is TRBV28, the J gene TRBJ1-2, with 8 bases lining up with TRBD1. The germline V gene has CDR1 MDHEN and CDR2 SYDVKM. This CDR3 is 13 amino acids long. The V gene end was trimmed by 3 bases and the J gene end by 7 bases; junction bases not matched to a gene: 4. The CDR3 region is CASSFAGGGGYTF. Written as DNA, the CDR3 is TGTGCCAGCAGTTTTGCAGGGGGCGGTGGCTACACCTTC.